What follows is one T cell receptor (beta chain) and its context. As yet, its antigen is unknown. After re-calling the 5' RACE reads, TCRdb lists one entry per CDR3 protein, DNA absent. The listing contains about 160,000 distinct CDR3 sequences. This sample is drawn from a study of T cells expressing NK-cell markers. Study-level results: Similarly, these clonotypes led the CD3+CD56-NKG2C+ fraction as well in a handful of donors.

In germline, CDR1 is SQVTM, CDR2 ANQGSEA. This CDR3 is built from 14 residues. This clonotype originated in a woman aged 18 to 75 in good health. Sequencing was carried out using blood T cells: a sorted CD56 or NKG2C T cell subset, CD4+ or CD8+ T cells, or bulk PBMC T cells (not recorded which). This chain joins TRBV29-1 and TRBJ2-1; the D gene TCRdb calls, TRBD1, cannot be checked with no DNA. CDR3 sequence reads: CSVDGQGAVGEQFF.